This T cell receptor (beta chain) emerged from a study of OX40 agonist ivuxolimab in advanced cancers. Study background: Earlier treatment with anti-PD-1, anti-PD-L1 or anti-CTLA-4 was permitted, and 35% to 45% had received some. A partial response was reached by three patients: one with hepatocellular carcinoma and two with cutaneous melanoma.

Repertoires were generated with immunoSEQ multiplex PCR, while TCRdb's copy carries only in-frame clones and drops some. The repertoire has around 38,000 clones, around four fifths of them found once; the top ten carry around 20%. The CDR3 covers 11 residues. Trimming took off 7 bases at V and 10 bases at J, with 12 bases between the two ends. Germline values: CDR1 SNHLY, CDR2 FYNNEI. The V gene is TRBV2, the J gene TRBJ2-3; D ambiguous. Material: CD4+ or CD8+ T cells sorted from blood, obtained in a trial of the OX40 agonist ivuxolimab. This TCR came from an adult with an advanced solid tumor such as melanoma, head and neck, liver or kidney cancer. CDR3 nucleotide sequence: TGTGCCAGCACTCCCTGGGGTGCGCAGTATTTT. Protein: CASTPWGAQYF.